This T cell receptor (beta chain) stems from a study of shared clonotypes between healthy human individuals. This clone appeared once. Its antigen is not known. V gave up 3 bases and J gave up 1 base; unmatched junction bases: 4. The germline CDR1 and CDR2 sequences are PRHDT and FYEKMQ (reference sequence). There are 15 residues in the CDR3. Study-wide findings and caveats: Lower generation probabilities were found for non-shared clonotypes than for those shared by all four donors. Estimated richness values were generally larger in naive subsets than in memory subsets.

As defined, naive CD8 cells were CD45RO-negative and positively selected for CCR7, with terminally differentiated effector memory CD45RA+ cells excluded. The study drew all its donors from Caucasian adults living in Nashville, Tennessee. Produced via immunoSEQ multiplex PCR; TCRdb's table is partial and in-frame only. The table shows about 650,000 clones, with around 95% occurring only once. This clonotype originated in a woman aged 25-40 years in good health. The genes are TRBV13 and TRBJ2-5, with 8 bases identical to TRBD1. Sequencing input: naive CD8+ T cells sorted from blood. CDR3 DNA: TGTGCCAGCAGCTTCGGAACAGGGGGCCAAGAGACCCAGTACTTC. Protein sequence: CASSFGTGGQETQYF.